The 19 T cell receptor beta chains in this list originate from one sample, sequenced in a study of beta chain features in type 1 diabetes. The investigators reverse transcribed all of the isolated RNA, so they sequenced expressed TCRB transcripts. Assay used: immunoSEQ multiplex PCR; TCRdb lists only in-frame clones, some missing. The sample carries over 65,000 clones, 25% to 35% recorded once. Sequenced sample: stem cell memory CD4+ T cells from blood. The origin of the receptors is a young woman in good health.

In this sample, this clone turned up a few times. This chain connects TRBV5-1 to TRBJ2-3; 11 nucleotides line up with TRBD2. The length of the CDR3 is 18 residues. Germline V gene lookup returns CDR1 SGHRS and CDR2 YFSETQ. V shed 0 bases and J 1 base; nucleotides not matched to a gene: 7. CDR3 protein: CASSLGVAGGPGTDTQYF. In DNA form, the CDR3 reads TGCGCCAGCAGCTTGGGAGTAGCGGGAGGGCCGGGCACAGATACGCAGTATTTT.

This rearrangement joins TRBV7-2 to TRBJ2-1; 10 bases match TRBD2. The trim removed 5 bases at V and 6 bases at J, leaving 7 bases unmatched. CDR3 length equals 15 residues. CDR1 SGHTA and CDR2 FQGNSA come from the germline V gene. The CDR3 sequence: CASSPQSGGANEQFF. The CDR3 DNA follows: TGTGCCAGCAGCCCCCAGAGCGGGGGGGCCAATGAGCAGTTCTTC. The full variable domain, completed using reference TRBV7-2 and TRBJ2-1, is GAGVSQSPSNKVTEKGKDVELRCDPISGHTALYWYRQSLGQGLEFLIYFQGNSAPDKSGLPSDRFSAERTGGSVSTLTIQRTQQEDSAVYLCASSPQSGGANEQFFGPGTRLTVL.

J is TRBJ2-2 and V is TRBV30; tentatively, D is TRBD1 (6 bases). The CDR3 has 14 residues. Trimming shortened V by 4 bases and J by 5 bases, and 14 bases separated the two germline ends. Germline lookup yields CDR1 GTSNPN and CDR2 SVGIG (reference sequence). The CDR3 DNA is TGTGCCTGGAAGGTAGGGACAACGACCGGGGAGCTGTTTTTT. It yields the protein CAWKVGTTTGELFF.

V is TRBV4-3 and J is TRBJ1-2; D gene ambiguous. Trimming took 0 bases from V and 2 from J, leaving 13 bases between them. Germline V gives CDR1 LGHNA, CDR2 YSLEER. The CDR3 spans 16 residues. In DNA, the CDR3 is TGCGCCAGCAGCCAAGATGAAAGTGTTCAGAACTATGGCTACACCTTC. It is translated as CASSQDESVQNYGYTF.

CDR3 in amino acids: CASSQDGGTQPQHF. CDR3 DNA: TGCGCCAGCAGCCAAGACGGGGGGACTCAGCCCCAGCATTTT. J is TRBJ1-5 and V is TRBV4-3, with D possibly TRBD1 on 5 matching bases. V was cut by 0 bases and J by 6 bases, with 9 bases left in between. The CDR3 has 14 amino acids. Germline lookup yields CDR1 LGHNA and CDR2 YSLEER.

This sequence joins TRBV4-3 and TRBJ2-3; 7 bases match TRBD2. CDR1 and CDR2 from the germline V gene are LGHNA and YSLEER. There are 17 residues in the CDR3. Germline trimming cut 1 base from V and 5 bases from J; bases unmatched to any gene: 12. CDR3 region: CASSQGGGRGVKDTQYF. In nucleotides, the CDR3 is TGCGCCAGCAGCCAAGGGGGCGGTCGGGGGGTTAAAGATACGCAGTATTTT.

This clone has more than one count but fewer than ten. The chain employs TRBV6-1 and TRBJ2-6; no clear D gene. Trimming removed 0 bases from V and 1 base from J, with 7 bases in between. CDR3 length: 16 amino acids. The V gene's germline CDR1 is MNHNS and CDR2 SASEGT. The CDR3 DNA follows: TGTGCCAGCAGTGAAGCGAGGCCATCTGGGGCCAACGTCCTGACTTTC. It encodes CASSEARPSGANVLTF.

There are a few counts of this clone. The gene calls are TRBV5-1 and TRBJ2-2; D remains ambiguous. Trimming pared 0 bases from V and 5 bases from J, leaving 14 bases between. The germline gives CDR1 SGHRS, CDR2 YFSETQ. There are 16 residues in the CDR3. The CDR3 sequence is CASSLVTDLRTGELFF. CDR3 in DNA: TGCGCCAGCAGCTTGGTGACGGATCTGAGGACCGGGGAGCTGTTTTTT.

The gene calls are TRBV11-1 and TRBJ2-2, with 9 bases aligning to TRBD2. The CDR3 is 15 amino acids. Germline trimming cut 5 bases from V and 7 bases from J; bases unmatched to any gene: 8. In germline, CDR1 is SGHAT, CDR2 FQDESV (reference sequence). The DNA for the CDR3 is TGTGCCAGCAGCCGCGGGGGGGCTTCGGGCGGGGAGCTGTTTTTT. Amino acids: CASSRGGASGGELFF.

This clone was recorded a few times. The CDR3 nucleotides read TGTGCCATCAGTGGCGGGAGCGGACAGCCCCAGCATTTT. This encodes CAISGGSGQPQHF. The chain carries TRBV10-3 and TRBJ1-5, with D hard to call. This CDR3 spans 13 amino acids. CDR1 and CDR2 (germline): ENHRY, SYGVKD. V shed 4 bases and J shed 7 bases, with 11 bases lying between them.

The chain links TRBV19 to TRBJ2-7, with 11 bases aligning to TRBD1. The J segment lost 2 bases and the V segment lost 10 bases, leaving 4 bases of the junction unmatched. This CDR3 contains 13 residues. Germline loops: CDR1 LNHDA, CDR2 SQIVND (reference sequence). CDR3 DNA sequence: TGTGCCAACAAGGGACAGGGGGCCTACGAGCAGTACTTC. Amino acids: CANKGQGAYEQYF.

The chain uses TRBV5-1 and TRBJ2-2; 11 bases map to TRBD2. This CDR3 has 15 amino acids. Germline-derived CDR1 and CDR2 are SGHRS and YFSETQ. Trimming removed 5 bases from V and 6 bases from J; junction bases left unmatched: 6. The CDR3 loop reads CASRPLAGAPGELFF. The CDR3 nucleotides are TGCGCCAGCAGGCCACTAGCGGGAGCGCCCGGGGAGCTGTTTTTT.

This rearrangement joins TRBV11-2 to TRBJ2-1, with 8 bases that match TRBD2. The J segment lost 6 bases and the V segment lost 5 bases, leaving 6 bases of the junction unmatched. The length of the CDR3 is 14 residues. Per germline, CDR1 SGHAT and CDR2 FQNNGV. Here the CDR3 reads CASSESGSGNEQFF. The CDR3, as DNA: TGTGCCAGCAGCGAGAGCGGGAGTGGCAATGAGCAGTTCTTC.

The chain recombines TRBV6-5 with TRBJ1-5, with TRBD1 as a possible D gene (5 bases). The germline V gene encodes CDR1 MNHEY and CDR2 SVGAGI. This CDR3 comprises 14 residues. V lost 6 bases to trimming and J lost 4 bases, with 13 bases between them. In DNA form, the CDR3 reads TGTGCCAGCAGCCGCTTGGACACAAATCAGCCCCAGCATTTT. It specifies CASSRLDTNQPQHF.

This rearrangement joins TRBV6-6 to TRBJ1-1, with 7 bases aligning to TRBD1. CDR3 size: 12 residues. Germline CDR1 reads MNHNY; CDR2 reads SVGAGI (reference sequence). V shed 6 bases and J 9 bases; nucleotides not matched to a gene: 7. CDR3 region: CASSSGQVQAFF. The CDR3 coding sequence is TGTGCCAGCAGCTCCGGACAGGTTCAAGCTTTCTTT.

The sample holds a few counts of this clone. The rearrangement joins TRBV4-1 to TRBJ2-3; unclear D gene. Trimming cost V 1 base and J 6 bases, with 11 bases left between them. CDR3 length equals 14 residues. CDR1 is MGHRA, CDR2 YSYEKL, per germline. CDR3 loop: CASSQATATDTQYF. The CDR3 DNA sequence: TGCGCCAGCAGCCAAGCTACAGCAACCGATACGCAGTATTTT.

The chain combines TRBV11-2 with TRBJ2-3; D gene ambiguous. The germline V gene encodes CDR1 SGHAT and CDR2 FQNNGV. Trimming cost V 5 bases and J 2 bases, with 2 bases left between them. The CDR3 consists of 11 residues. The CDR3 DNA is TGTGCCAGCAGCCTCACAGATACGCAGTATTTT. Amino acid sequence: CASSLTDTQYF.

The chain employs TRBV19 and TRBJ1-2; D remains ambiguous. This CDR3 spans 13 amino acids. Per the germline V gene, CDR1 is LNHDA and CDR2 is SQIVND (reference sequence). V was shortened by 9 bases and J by 4 bases, with 15 bases between the two germline ends. The CDR3 spells CASARERGYGYTF. CDR3 sequence (DNA): TGTGCCAGCGCAAGGGAGAGAGGCTATGGCTACACCTTC.

This clone was detected a few times. This chain joins TRBV30 and TRBJ2-5; D gene uncertain. Germline V lookup: CDR1 GTSNPN, CDR2 SVGIG (reference sequence). The ends were cut back, 0 bases at V and 4 bases at J, with 12 bases in the middle. The CDR3 totals 14 residues. The CDR3 nucleotides read TGTGCCTGGAGTGTAGGAGCGCTCGGAGAGACCCAGTACTTC. This encodes CAWSVGALGETQYF.